What follows is one TCR beta chain and its context. Its cognate antigen is unknown. This sample is part of a study of blood T cells in healthy people across ages. Study as a whole: Every two T cells gave about one barcoded beta molecule via template switching. Overall study findings and caveats: Strong correlation was found linking TCR beta diversity to naive T cell percentage. Because donor CMV status was unknown, expanded clonotype changes were possibly confounded.

Primers used in a second PCR of about 7 to 12 cycles were a sample-barcoded 5' primer and a J-beta primer mix. TCRdb itself ran the 5' RACE reads through MiXCR, one entry per CDR3 protein. This table holds hundreds of thousands of distinct CDR3 sequences, roughly 30% found once. Trimming took off 5 bases at V and 2 bases at J, with 13 bases between the two ends. The CDR3 length is 15 residues. Germline V gene data show CDR1 as SGHTA and CDR2 as FQGNSA. Caucasian individuals from Russia who were healthy and aged about 6 to 95 acted as donors. Sequencing input: blood. The V gene is TRBV7-2, the J gene TRBJ2-1; D is possibly TRBD1 or TRBD2 (7 bases each). This receptor was taken from a woman of 80 years or more in good health. For the CDR3, the DNA is TGTGCCAGCAGCAACCAGGGGGGGGCCTACAATGAGCAGTTCTTC. Its protein product is CASSNQGGAYNEQFF.